This T cell receptor (beta chain) was identified during a study of blood T cell repertoires in COVID-19. Background on the study: Acute and convalescent COVID-19 samples came from the United States, Italy and Spain. PBMCs, B-cell-depleted T cells, or T cells provided the cDNA or gDNA that made up the material.

Trimming pared 1 base from V and 6 bases from J, leaving 15 bases between. This CDR3 comprises 15 residues. The germline V gene encodes CDR1 LNHNV and CDR2 YYDKDF (reference sequence). In the original workflow: Amplification with reference gene primers provided the estimates of nucleated cell counts. Assay: immunoSEQ multiplex PCR; the TCRdb copy retains only in-frame clones and omits some. Clone size and the V and J calls come from that table; the DNA yielded D and trimming. The profile covers about 130,000 clones, with approximately 80% appearing a single time and roughly 1.8% taken by the ten largest.

The sequencing sample was made of peripheral blood. This chain connects TRBV15 to TRBJ1-2; D possibly corresponds to TRBD1 (5 bases). The receptor was isolated from a man aged 65-85 years with acute or convalescent COVID-19. CDR3 coding DNA: TGTGCCACCAGCAGAGCAGGGTGGTACGGCGATGGCTACACCTTC. Amino acid sequence: CATSRAGWYGDGYTF.